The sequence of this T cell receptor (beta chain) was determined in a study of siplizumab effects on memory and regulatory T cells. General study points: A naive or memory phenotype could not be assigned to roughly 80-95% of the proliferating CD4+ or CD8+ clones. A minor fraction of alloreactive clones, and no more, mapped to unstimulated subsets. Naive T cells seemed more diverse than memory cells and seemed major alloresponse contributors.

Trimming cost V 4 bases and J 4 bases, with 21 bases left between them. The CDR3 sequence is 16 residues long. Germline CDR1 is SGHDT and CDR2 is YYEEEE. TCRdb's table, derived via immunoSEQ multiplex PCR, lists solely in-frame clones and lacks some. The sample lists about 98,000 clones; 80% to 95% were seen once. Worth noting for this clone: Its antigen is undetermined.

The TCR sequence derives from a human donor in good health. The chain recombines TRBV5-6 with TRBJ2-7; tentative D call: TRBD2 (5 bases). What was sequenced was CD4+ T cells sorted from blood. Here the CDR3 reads CASSPGVRIWPYEQYF. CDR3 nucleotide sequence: TGTGCCAGCAGCCCCGGGGTTAGGATTTGGCCTTACGAGCAGTACTTC.